The source of this TCR beta chain is a study of blood T cells in healthy people across ages. Then a second PCR, running roughly 7 to 11 cycles, was carried out with a sample-barcoded 5' primer and a J-beta primer mix. Each CDR3 protein is one row after TCRdb ran MiXCR on the 5' RACE reads. The profile covers hundreds of thousands of distinct CDR3 sequences, with 40% to 50% appearing a single time and 20% to 25% taken by the ten largest. CDR1 is SGHTA, CDR2 FQGNSA, per germline. There are 15 residues in the CDR3. Trimming removed 5 bases from V and 5 bases from J, with 16 bases in between. A few counts support this clonotype.

The origin of this receptor is a man older than 75 in good health. Sequencing was performed on blood. The chain recombines TRBV7-2 with TRBJ2-1, with a tentative D call TRBD1 (8 bases). The CDR3 bases are TGTGCCAGCAGCCTCGACAGGGGAGGGGACAATGAGCAGTTCTTC. Protein sequence: CASSLDRGGDNEQFF. The complete variable domain, with remaining parts taken from reference TRBV7-2 and TRBJ2-1, reads GAGVSQSPSNKVTEKGKDVELRCDPISGHTALYWYRQSLGQGLEFLIYFQGNSAPDKSGLPSDRFSAERTGGSVSTLTIQRTQQEDSAVYLCASSLDRGGDNEQFFGPGTRLTVL.